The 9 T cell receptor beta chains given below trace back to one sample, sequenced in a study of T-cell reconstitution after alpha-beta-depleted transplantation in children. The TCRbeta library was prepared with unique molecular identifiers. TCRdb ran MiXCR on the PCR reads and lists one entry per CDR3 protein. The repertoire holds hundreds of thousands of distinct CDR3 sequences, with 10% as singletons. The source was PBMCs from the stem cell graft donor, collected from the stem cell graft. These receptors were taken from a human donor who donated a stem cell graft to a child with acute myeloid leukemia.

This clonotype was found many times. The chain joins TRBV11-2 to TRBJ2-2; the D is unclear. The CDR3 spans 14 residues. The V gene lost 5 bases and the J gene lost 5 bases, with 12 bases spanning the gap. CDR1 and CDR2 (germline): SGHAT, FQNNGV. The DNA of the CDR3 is TGTGCCAGCAGCCCTACGGGCCTTACCGGGGAGCTGTTTTTT. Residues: CASSPTGLTGELFF.

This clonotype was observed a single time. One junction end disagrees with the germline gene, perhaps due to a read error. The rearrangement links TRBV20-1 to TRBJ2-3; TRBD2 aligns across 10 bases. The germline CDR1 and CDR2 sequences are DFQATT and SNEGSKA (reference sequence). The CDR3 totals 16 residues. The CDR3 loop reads CCASELAGRSTDTQYF. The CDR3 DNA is TGCTGTGCTAGCGAACTAGCGGGACGAAGCACAGATACGCAGTATTTT.

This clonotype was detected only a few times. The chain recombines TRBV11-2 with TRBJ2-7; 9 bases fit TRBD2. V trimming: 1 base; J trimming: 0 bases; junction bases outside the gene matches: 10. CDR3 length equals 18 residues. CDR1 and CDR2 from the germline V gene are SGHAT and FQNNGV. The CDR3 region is CASSLGVTSGFSSYEQYF. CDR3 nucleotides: TGTGCCAGCAGCTTAGGCGTGACTAGCGGTTTTAGCTCCTACGAGCAGTACTTC.

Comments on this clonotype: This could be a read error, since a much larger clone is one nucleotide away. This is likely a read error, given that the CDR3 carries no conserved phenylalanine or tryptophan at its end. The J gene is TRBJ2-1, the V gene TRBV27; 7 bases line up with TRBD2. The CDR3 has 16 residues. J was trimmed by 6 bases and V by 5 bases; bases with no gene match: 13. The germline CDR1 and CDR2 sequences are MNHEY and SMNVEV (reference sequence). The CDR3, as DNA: TGTGCCAGCAGTGCCGCGGGTGCGGGAGTACGCAATGAGCAGTTCTAC. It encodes CASSAAGAGVRNEQFY.

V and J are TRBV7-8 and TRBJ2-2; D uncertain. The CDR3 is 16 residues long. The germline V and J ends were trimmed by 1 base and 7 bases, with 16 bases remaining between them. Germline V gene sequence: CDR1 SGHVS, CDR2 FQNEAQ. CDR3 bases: TGTGCCAGCAGCTTAGTCCCCGGCCGAGGTGGCGGGGAGCTGTTTTTT. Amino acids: CASSLVPGRGGGELFF.

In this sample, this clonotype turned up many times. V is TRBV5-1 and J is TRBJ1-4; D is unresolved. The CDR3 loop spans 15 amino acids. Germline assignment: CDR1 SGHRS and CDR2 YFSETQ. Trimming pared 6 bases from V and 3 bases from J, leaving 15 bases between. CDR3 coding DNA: TGCGCCAGCAAGGGCACCTCTCAGGCTAATGAAAAACTGTTTTTT. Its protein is CASKGTSQANEKLFF.

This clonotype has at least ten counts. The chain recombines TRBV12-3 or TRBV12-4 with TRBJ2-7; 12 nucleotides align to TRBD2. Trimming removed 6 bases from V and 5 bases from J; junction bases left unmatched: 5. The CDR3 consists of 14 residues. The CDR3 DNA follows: TGTGCCAGCAGCCGACTAGCGGGAGTTAACGAGCAGTACTTC. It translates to CASSRLAGVNEQYF.

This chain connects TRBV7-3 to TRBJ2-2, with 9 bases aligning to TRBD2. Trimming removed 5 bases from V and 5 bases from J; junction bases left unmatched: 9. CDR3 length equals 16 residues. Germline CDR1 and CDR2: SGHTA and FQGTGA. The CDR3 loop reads CASSQAGGPLTGELFF. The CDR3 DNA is TGTGCCAGCAGCCAAGCGGGGGGCCCCTTAACCGGGGAGCTGTTTTTT. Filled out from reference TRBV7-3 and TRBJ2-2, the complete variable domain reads GAGVSQTPSNKVTEKGKYVELRCDPISGHTALYWYRQSLGQGPEFLIYFQGTGAADDSGLPNDRFFAVRPEGSVSTLKIQRTERGDSAVYLCASSQAGGPLTGELFFGEGSRLTVL.

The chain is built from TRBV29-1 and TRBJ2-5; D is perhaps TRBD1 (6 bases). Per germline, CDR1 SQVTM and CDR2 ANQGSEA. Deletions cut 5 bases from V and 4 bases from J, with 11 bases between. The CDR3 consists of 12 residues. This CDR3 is CSVLQGSETQYF. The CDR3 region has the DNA TGCAGCGTTCTACAGGGTTCAGAGACCCAGTACTTC.